The clone carrying this TCR beta chain occurred many times. Its antigen is unidentified. These data come from a study of T cells in Graves' hyperthyroidism and ophthalmopathy. The diagnoses drew upon clinical symptoms, serum thyroxine and TRAb, thyroid ultrasound and orbital computed tomography. Regarding the study as a whole: With a median lead of around 5.9 months before onset, the model predicted ophthalmopathy. Using 13 V-J features, a model discriminated ophthalmopathy from stable hyperthyroidism.

RNA transcripts were the template for amplifying TCR beta CDR3 regions. Using the HTBI primer set, a first-round RT-PCR was run on the TCR CDR3. TCRdb used MiXCR to reprocess the multiplex PCR reads, holding one entry per CDR3 protein. This table holds approximately 400,000 distinct CDR3 sequences, 25% found once. CDR1 MNHEY and CDR2 SMNVEV come from the germline V gene (reference sequence). This CDR3 spans 16 amino acids. Losses at the gene ends were 4 bases for V and 6 bases for J; bases not matched to a gene: 8. The chain employs TRBV27 and TRBJ2-2; 10 bases match TRBD2. This clonotype was obtained from a man aged 50-60 years with Graves' hyperthyroidism. Sample: blood. The CDR3 is CASSSGASGSAGELFF. Written as DNA, the CDR3 is TGTGCCAGCAGTTCGGGGGCTAGCGGGAGCGCCGGGGAGCTGTTTTTT.